This is a list of T cell receptor beta chains from one sample in a study of cytomegalovirus exposure and HLA in healthy donors. Sequenced by immunoSEQ multiplex PCR; TCRdb stores in-frame clones only, minus some. The table records approximately 120,000 clones, around 86% of them present only once. The sequencing input was PBMCs. These receptors originate from a woman aged 18-29 years in good health and CMV-seronegative. The CDR3 runs from the conserved cysteine through the conserved F or W. D genes are given only for firm matches.

len	d_gene	v_gene	j_gene	CDR3aa
11	-	TRBV20-1	TRBJ2-1	CSARDGGRQFF
15	-	TRBV5-4	TRBJ2-5	CASSLAVTPQETQYF
14	TRBD1	TRBV28	TRBJ2-7	CASSRRDRVYEQYF
16	TRBD1	TRBV28	TRBJ1-3	CASSLWKGAPGNTIYF
17	-	TRBV25-1	TRBJ2-3	CASSELLVSGGKDTQYF
13	-	TRBV6-1	TRBJ1-5	CASSEPDVKPQHF
16	TRBD1	TRBV5-1	TRBJ1-2	CASSQSDRDPFNGYTF
14	-	TRBV19	TRBJ1-2	CASRPAGTYYGYTF
12	-	TRBV28	TRBJ1-1	CASSLQNTEAFF
15	TRBD2	TRBV27	TRBJ2-7	CASSLKGGRASEQYF
13	-	TRBV7-2	TRBJ2-7	CASSLWQGYEQYF
15	TRBD2	TRBV5-6	TRBJ2-7	CASSPGTSGIHEQYF
13	-	TRBV5-4	TRBJ1-2	CASSLDTIGGYTF
14	TRBD1	TRBV27	TRBJ2-7	CASRKVTGQYEQYF
15	-	TRBV19	TRBJ2-7	CASSIGARGHYEQYF
14	-	TRBV28	TRBJ1-1	CASSLGGMNTEAFF
13	TRBD1	TRBV11-3	TRBJ1-2	CASSPTGDYGYTF
13	-	TRBV6-1	TRBJ2-5	CASSPVGQETQYF
13	-	TRBV27	TRBJ1-1	CASSLTPDTEAFF
14	-	TRBV5-1	TRBJ1-3	CASSLEGSGNTIYF
16	-	TRBV4-2	TRBJ2-4	CASSRNTGTAKNIQYF
12	-	TRBV5-1	TRBJ2-7	CASSFGGWEQYF
11	-	TRBV6-1	TRBJ1-3	CASSSRYTIYF
14	-	TRBV6-5	TRBJ2-5	CASSYGAAQETQYF
16	-	TRBV5-1	TRBJ2-5	CASSLGAQSLIETQYF
17	TRBD1	TRBV4-1	TRBJ1-3	CASSQDPQGAYGNTIYF
16	-	TRBV5-6	TRBJ2-2	CASSLERTVNTGELFF
17	TRBD2	TRBV19	TRBJ2-3	CASSMGRLAGGQDTQYF
13	-	TRBV5-1	TRBJ2-1	CASSWGHNNEQFF
15	TRBD2	TRBV2	TRBJ2-7	CASSELGTRIYEQYF
11	-	TRBV23-1	TRBJ2-7	CASYRPYEQYF
14	TRBD2	TRBV4-2	TRBJ2-5	CASSKREGTGTQYF
18	-	TRBV14	TRBJ2-1	CASSPGGFLLPVGNEQFF
16	TRBD2	TRBV7-9	TRBJ2-1	CASSLSTSGSYNEQFF
15	TRBD2	TRBV7-6	TRBJ2-1	CASSPRLAGDNEQFF
15	-	TRBV11-1	TRBJ2-1	CASSGRLVSGNEQFF
15	-	TRBV21-1	TRBJ1-3	CAQRQDRYSGNTIYF
12	-	TRBV28	TRBJ2-7	CASLGAPDEQYF
14	-	TRBV9	TRBJ2-1	CASSLGQSYNEQFF
13	-	TRBV15	TRBJ1-5	CATSTGSNQPQHF
14	-	TRBV10-3	TRBJ1-4	CAISEEQGNEKLFF
14	-	TRBV18	TRBJ1-1	CASSPQGTSDEAFF
16	-	TRBV25-1	TRBJ2-1	CASSEYRGSSYNEQFF
16	-	TRBV6-5	TRBJ2-7	CASSYSPGQLTYEQYF
15	-	TRBV6-1	TRBJ2-7	CASREVAVGSYEQYF
13	TRBD1	TRBV18	TRBJ1-1	CASSLTGDTEAFF
16	TRBD1	TRBV7-7	TRBJ1-1	CASSTRDRAKNTEAFF
16	TRBD2	TRBV25-1	TRBJ2-5	CASSASLAGVKETQYF
16	TRBD1	TRBV11-2	TRBJ2-2	CASSFWQGAPTGELFF